Below are 18 T cell receptor beta chains sequenced from a single sample in a study of T-cell reconstitution after alpha-beta-depleted transplantation in children. Preparation of the TCRbeta library involved a method that used unique molecular identifiers. TCRdb re-called the PCR reads through MiXCR, storing one row per CDR3 protein. The sample records about 200,000 distinct CDR3 sequences, roughly 7% being singletons. The sequencing used PBMCs, collected before TCRalphabeta/CD19-depleted stem cell transplant. All receptors come from a boy aged 2-15 years with acute lymphoblastic leukemia, due to receive a stem cell transplant.

In its sample, this clonotype was seen many times. The chain is built from TRBV7-9 and TRBJ2-3, with TRBD1 as a possible D gene (5 bases). The V gene's germline CDR1 is SEHNR and CDR2 FQNEAQ (reference sequence). The V and J ends lost 6 bases and 2 bases respectively, with 15 bases between them. The CDR3 length is 15 residues. The CDR3 DNA follows: TGTGCCAGCAGTCTCAGGGCGGTCTACACAGATACGCAGTATTTT. It specifies CASSLRAVYTDTQYF.

To note about this clonotype: One end of the junction does not line up with germline, which may come from a read error. The chain couples TRBV7-8 to TRBJ1-3; possible D gene TRBD1, 5 bases. Germline values: CDR1 SGHVS, CDR2 FQNEAQ. The CDR3 sequence is 18 residues long. The CDR3 bases are TGTGCCATCAGCTTAGCCAAAACAGGACTGGAACCTGGAAACACCATATATTTT. This gives the protein CAISLAKTGLEPGNTIYF. The whole variable domain, filled in from reference TRBV7-8 and TRBJ1-3, reads GAGVSQSPRYKVAKRGQDVALRCDPISGHVSLFWYQQALGQGPEFLTYFQNEAQLDKSGLPSDRFFAERPEGSVSTLKIQRTQQEDSAVYLCAISLAKTGLEPGNTIYFGEGSWLTVV.

This clonotype was seen repeatedly, ten times or more. V and J are TRBV6-2 or TRBV6-3 and TRBJ2-1, with 7 bases matching TRBD1. Germline values: CDR1 MNHEY, CDR2 SVGEGT. This CDR3 comprises 15 residues. Trimming cost V 3 bases and J 4 bases; bases outside gene matches: 6. This CDR3 reads CASSYIRGLYNEQFF. The CDR3 nucleotides read TGTGCCAGCAGTTATATAAGGGGGCTTTACAATGAGCAGTTCTTC.

This clonotype was detected many times. The V gene is TRBV20-1, the J gene TRBJ1-1; D is ambiguous. The CDR3 is made up of 12 amino acids. V was clipped by 6 bases and J by 5 bases, with 13 bases between them. Germline V gene data show CDR1 as DFQATT and CDR2 as SNEGSKA (reference sequence). The CDR3 sequence is CSALRRRTEAFF. In DNA, the CDR3 is TGCAGTGCCCTCCGAAGGAGGACTGAAGCTTTCTTT.

This clonotype came up a few times. This chain links TRBV7-8 with TRBJ2-2; 7 bases are a match to TRBD1. Germline-derived CDR1 and CDR2 are SGHVS and FQNEAQ. Losses at the gene ends were 6 bases for V and 1 base for J; bases not matched to a gene: 8. This CDR3 region has 16 residues. The CDR3 region is CASSSRQGRNTGELFF. DNA for the CDR3: TGTGCCAGCAGTTCTAGACAGGGTCGGAACACCGGGGAGCTGTTTTTT.

This clonotype came up a few times. V usage is TRBV7-2 and J usage is TRBJ2-6; 7 nucleotides match TRBD1. Unmatched junction bases numbered 3, after V lost 5 bases and J lost 2 bases. From germline, CDR1 is SGHTA and CDR2 FQGNSA. This CDR3 spans 15 amino acids. CDR3 in amino acids: CASSPQGAGANVLTF. CDR3 DNA sequence: TGTGCCAGCAGCCCTCAGGGGGCTGGGGCCAACGTCCTGACTTTC.

In its sample, this clonotype was seen many times. The J gene is TRBJ2-4, the V gene TRBV7-2, with D unclear. The CDR3 is 13 amino acids. The germline gives CDR1 SGHTA, CDR2 FQGNSA. Deletions cut 3 bases from V and 2 bases from J, with 5 bases between. This CDR3 is CASSLGSKNIQYF. DNA of the CDR3: TGTGCCAGCAGCTTGGGCTCCAAAAACATTCAGTACTTC.

This clonotype came up many times. The chain recombines TRBV6-1 with TRBJ2-2, with 8 bases matching TRBD1. V gave up 5 bases and J gave up 3 bases; unmatched junction bases: 8. Germline CDR1 is MNHNS and CDR2 is SASEGT. The CDR3 sequence is 16 residues long. The CDR3 DNA follows: TGTGCCAGCAGTCCCCCGGGACAGGATTACACCGGGGAGCTGTTTTTT. Translating gives CASSPPGQDYTGELFF.

The table lists this clonotype with many counts. The chain carries TRBV28 and TRBJ1-1; D perhaps matches TRBD1 (6 bases). V was clipped by 5 bases and J by 1 base, with 11 bases between them. CDR3 size: 14 residues. Germline CDR1 is MDHEN and CDR2 is SYDVKM. The DNA of the CDR3 is TGTGCCAGCAGTCTCTTAGGGGGGAACACTGAAGCTTTCTTT. This translates into CASSLLGGNTEAFF.

This clonotype was seen at least ten times. The J gene is TRBJ1-1, the V gene TRBV12-3 or TRBV12-4; 11 nucleotides align to TRBD1. The CDR3 runs 16 residues. After removal of 6 bases from V and 0 bases from J, the junction contained 6 bases not matched to a gene. The CDR3 here is CASSSGQGAMNTEAFF. For the CDR3, the DNA is TGTGCCAGCAGCTCCGGACAGGGGGCAATGAACACTGAAGCTTTCTTT.

This clonotype turned up a few times. The CDR3 DNA reads as TGTGCTAGTGGTTTGGGGGCTTACCCGGAGTTCTTC. Amino acids: CASGLGAYPEFF. This sequence joins TRBV12-5 and TRBJ2-1; D call uncertain. The germline V gene encodes CDR1 LGHNT and CDR2 FRNRAP. Trimming shortened V by 1 base and J by 14 bases, and 12 bases separated the two germline ends. The CDR3 is 12 amino acids.

With respect to this clonotype: This clone may be a read error of a much larger clone one base away. No conserved phenylalanine or tryptophan is present at the end of the CDR3, so a read error is the likely explanation. CDR3 region: CASSRQETQQYS. Here the CDR3 DNA reads TGTGCCAGCAGCCGTCAAGAGACCCAGCAGTACTCC. The gene calls are TRBV3-1 and TRBJ2-7; D remains unclear. The CDR3 totals 12 residues. The ends were cut back, 4 bases at V and 8 bases at J, with 12 bases in the middle. Germline CDR1 reads LGHDT; CDR2 reads YNNKEL (reference sequence).

This clonotype has at least ten counts. V usage is TRBV20-1 and J usage is TRBJ1-4; 7 nucleotides agree with TRBD1. J lost 7 bases, V lost 5 bases, and 4 bases had no gene match. The CDR3 is 12 amino acids. CDR1 and CDR2 from the germline V gene are DFQATT and SNEGSKA (reference sequence). As DNA, the CDR3 is TGCAGTGCTCGGAACAGGGGTGAAAAACTGTTTTTT. Encoded protein: CSARNRGEKLFF.

This chain connects TRBV28 to TRBJ2-7; D gene unclear. CDR1 is MDHEN, CDR2 SYDVKM, per germline. The V gene lost 3 bases and the J gene lost 3 bases, with 9 bases spanning the gap. The CDR3 is 13 amino acids. The CDR3 region is CASSLSVYYEQYF. As DNA, the CDR3 is TGTGCCAGCAGTTTGTCGGTCTACTACGAGCAGTACTTC.

The table lists this clonotype with many counts. The chain recombines TRBV30 with TRBJ2-1, with 7 bases aligning to TRBD1. Per germline, CDR1 GTSNPN and CDR2 SVGIG (reference sequence). Trimming cost V 4 bases and J 1 base; bases outside gene matches: 4. This CDR3 spans 14 amino acids. CDR3 loop: CAWNQGVSYNEQFF. The CDR3 DNA follows: TGTGCCTGGAACCAGGGGGTGTCCTACAATGAGCAGTTCTTC.

A few counts support this clonotype. The chain combines TRBV18 with TRBJ2-1; 13 bases align to TRBD2. Germline lookup yields CDR1 KGHSH and CDR2 LQKENI. With V trimmed by 5 bases and J by 5 bases, 3 bases remained unmatched. This CDR3 region has 15 residues. The chain's CDR3 is CASSTGTSGNNEQFF. The CDR3 DNA reads as TGTGCCAGCTCAACCGGGACTAGCGGGAACAATGAGCAGTTCTTC.

Many counts were recorded for this clonotype. The chain recombines TRBV5-4 with TRBJ2-2; 8 nucleotides agree with TRBD2. This CDR3 has 13 amino acids. Trimming removed 6 bases from V and 3 bases from J; junction bases left unmatched: 1. Germline loops: CDR1 SGHNT, CDR2 YYREEE (reference sequence). The CDR3 nucleotides read TGTGCCAGCAAGCGGGAGTACACCGGGGAGCTGTTTTTT. It yields the protein CASKREYTGELFF.

The rearrangement links TRBV6-1 to TRBJ2-7; either TRBD1 or TRBD2 may supply D (5 bases each). V lost 5 bases, J lost 3 bases, and 17 bases lay in between. The V gene's germline CDR1 is MNHNS and CDR2 SASEGT. The CDR3 contains 15 residues. CDR3 protein: CASSPEEGQGYEQYF. CDR3 coding DNA: TGTGCCAGCAGTCCCGAAGAGGGTCAGGGCTACGAGCAGTACTTC.